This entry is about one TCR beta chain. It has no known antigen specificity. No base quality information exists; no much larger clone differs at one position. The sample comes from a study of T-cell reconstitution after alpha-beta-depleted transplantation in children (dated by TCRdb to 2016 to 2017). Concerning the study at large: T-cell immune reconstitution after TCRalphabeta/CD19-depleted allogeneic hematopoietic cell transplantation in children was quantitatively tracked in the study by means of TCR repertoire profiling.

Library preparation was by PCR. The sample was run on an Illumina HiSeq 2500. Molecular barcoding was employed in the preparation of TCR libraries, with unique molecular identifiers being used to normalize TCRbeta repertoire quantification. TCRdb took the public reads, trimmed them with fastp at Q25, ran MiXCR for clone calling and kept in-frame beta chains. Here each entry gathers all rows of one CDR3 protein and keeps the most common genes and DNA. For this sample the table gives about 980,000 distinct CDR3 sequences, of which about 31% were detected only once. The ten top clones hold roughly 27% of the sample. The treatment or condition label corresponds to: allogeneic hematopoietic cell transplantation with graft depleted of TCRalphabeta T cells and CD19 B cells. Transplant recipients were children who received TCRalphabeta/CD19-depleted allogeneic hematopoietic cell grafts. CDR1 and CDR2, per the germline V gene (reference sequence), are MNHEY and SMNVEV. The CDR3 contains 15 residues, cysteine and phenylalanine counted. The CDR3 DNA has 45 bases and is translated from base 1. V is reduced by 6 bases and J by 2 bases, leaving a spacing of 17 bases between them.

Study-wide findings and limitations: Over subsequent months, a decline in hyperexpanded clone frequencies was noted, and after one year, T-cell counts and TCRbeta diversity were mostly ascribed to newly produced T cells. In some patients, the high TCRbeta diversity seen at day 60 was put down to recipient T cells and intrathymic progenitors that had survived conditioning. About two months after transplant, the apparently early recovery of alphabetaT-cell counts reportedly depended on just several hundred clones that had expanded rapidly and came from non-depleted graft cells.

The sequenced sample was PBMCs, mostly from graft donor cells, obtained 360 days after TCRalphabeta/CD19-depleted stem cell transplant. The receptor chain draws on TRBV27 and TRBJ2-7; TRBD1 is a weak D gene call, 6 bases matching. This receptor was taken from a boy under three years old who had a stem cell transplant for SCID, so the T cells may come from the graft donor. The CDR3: CASSLQGILPYEQYF. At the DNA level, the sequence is TGTGCCAGCAGCCTACAGGGTATTTTACCCTACGAGCAGTACTTC.